The source of this T cell receptor beta chain is a study of identical twins. Study findings and constraints: Conclusions leaned on cross-sectional statistical analysis and did not track the same donors over time.

CDR1 and CDR2 (germline): KGHDR, SFDVKD. Trimming removed 7 bases from V and 7 bases from J; junction bases left unmatched: 9. The CDR3 length is 13 residues. This clonotype was detected a few times. What it binds is not known. A universal primer site was incorporated via template switching, and the cDNA contained unique molecular identifiers. TCRdb fed the 5' RACE reads into MiXCR, producing one record per CDR3 protein. The sample contains hundreds of thousands of distinct CDR3 sequences, 8.6% of which appear only once. These data are also associated with another study on yellow fever vaccine responses in identical twins. From that report: Twins' vaccine T cell responses were reported to seem partly convergent and partly personalized.

The source is a woman aged 18-29 years in good health. The rearrangement joins TRBV24-1 to TRBJ2-7, with TRBD1 identical over 7 bases. The sequenced sample was PBMCs. The CDR3 nucleotides read TGTGCCACCAGCCCGACAGGGACGGCGGAGCAGTACTTC. Amino acids: CATSPTGTAEQYF.